A single sample is the source of the 14 T cell receptor beta chains below, sequenced in a study of cytomegalovirus exposure and HLA in healthy donors. 13 Jbeta primers and 60 Vbeta primers were used for the PCR. Clones were read by immunoSEQ multiplex PCR, and TCRdb kept only the in-frame ones, dropping some. The profile shows 190,000 or so clones, about four fifths of them singletons. Sequenced input: PBMCs. All receptors come from a girl aged 5-17 years in good health and CMV-seropositive.

V gene TRBV5-1 combines with J gene TRBJ1-5; 7 bases fit TRBD1. This CDR3 is 16 amino acids long. With 5 bases clipped from V and 1 base from J, the junction kept 9 bases outside the gene matches. The germline V gene encodes CDR1 SGHRS and CDR2 YFSETQ. The CDR3 is CASRPEPGGSNQPQHF. For the CDR3, the DNA is TGCGCCAGCAGGCCGGAGCCAGGGGGGAGCAATCAGCCCCAGCATTTT.

V usage is TRBV13 and J usage is TRBJ2-7; TRBD2 is a possible D gene (6 bases). Trimming removed 0 bases from V and 0 bases from J, with 15 bases in between. CDR1 and CDR2 (germline): PRHDT, FYEKMQ (reference sequence). The CDR3 sequence is 17 residues long. The CDR3 here is CASSLGPAGLFSYEQYF. The CDR3 coding sequence is TGTGCCAGCAGCTTAGGCCCTGCGGGGTTGTTCTCCTACGAGCAGTACTTC.

The rearrangement uses TRBV12-5 and TRBJ1-2; TRBD1 aligns across 11 bases. With 3 bases clipped from V and 2 bases from J, the junction kept 11 bases outside the gene matches. Germline V lookup: CDR1 LGHNT, CDR2 FRNRAP. There are 18 residues in the CDR3. CDR3 sequence reads: CASGFGPWGTGGNYGYTF. The CDR3 DNA reads TGTGCTAGTGGTTTTGGCCCGTGGGGGACAGGGGGAAACTATGGCTACACCTTC.

This chain links TRBV30 with TRBJ1-1; 8 nucleotides match TRBD1. There are 12 residues in the CDR3. The V gene's germline CDR1 is GTSNPN and CDR2 SVGIG (reference sequence). V lost 4 bases and J lost 10; bases outside the gene matches: 8. CDR3 sequence reads: CAWNPDRDSAFF. CDR3 bases: TGTGCCTGGAACCCGGACAGGGATTCAGCTTTCTTT.

This clone was found once. The chain couples TRBV5-1 to TRBJ1-4; 7 bases match TRBD1. The CDR3 is 14 amino acids. V shed 1 base, J shed 8 bases, and the junction held 5 bases outside the gene matches. The V gene's germline CDR1 is SGHRS and CDR2 YFSETQ. CDR3 loop: CASSLKGGPEKLFF. In nucleotides, the CDR3 is TGCGCCAGCAGCTTGAAAGGGGGCCCAGAAAAACTGTTTTTT. Full variable domain (outside the CDR3, taken from reference TRBV5-1 and TRBJ1-4): KAGVTQTPRYLIKTRGQQVTLSCSPISGHRSVSWYQQTPGQGLQFLFEYFSETQRNKGNFPGRFSGRQFSNSRSEMNVSTLELGDSALYLCASSLKGGPEKLFFGSGTQLSVL.

The J gene is TRBJ1-6, the V gene TRBV5-5, with 7 bases that match TRBD1. The CDR3 extends over 18 amino acids. With V trimmed by 1 base and J by 0 bases, 7 bases remained unmatched. Germline CDR1 SGHKS, CDR2 YYEKEE (reference sequence). The CDR3 DNA sequence: TGTGCCAGCAGCTTGAATAACAGGGGAAGCTCCTATAATTCACCCCTCCACTTT. This translates into CASSLNNRGSSYNSPLHF. Variable domain in full (rest from reference TRBV5-5 and TRBJ1-6): DAGVTQSPTHLIKTRGQQVTLRCSPISGHKSVSWYQQVLGQGPQFIFQYYEKEERGRGNFPDRFSARQFPNYSSELNVNALLLGDSALYLCASSLNNRGSSYNSPLHFGNGTRLTVT.

This chain uses TRBV5-1 with TRBJ1-4; 7 nucleotides line up with TRBD1. This CDR3 region has 14 residues. J was trimmed by 7 bases and V by 7 bases; bases with no gene match: 10. Germline lookup yields CDR1 SGHRS and CDR2 YFSETQ. This chain's CDR3 is CASGSTGQGEKLFF. Written as DNA, the CDR3 is TGCGCCAGCGGTTCGACAGGGCAGGGTGAAAAACTGTTTTTT.

The rearrangement uses TRBV5-1 and TRBJ2-2, with 7 bases matching TRBD1. From germline, CDR1 is SGHRS and CDR2 YFSETQ. CDR3 length equals 15 residues. V lost 4 bases, J lost 4 bases, and 7 bases stayed unmatched. The DNA of the CDR3 is TGCGCCAGCAGCCACCCTTCAGGGGGCACCGGGGAGCTGTTTTTT. Translating it yields CASSHPSGGTGELFF.

This chain uses TRBV6-5 with TRBJ2-1, with D possibly matching TRBD2 (5 bases). The CDR3 covers 12 residues. Germline V lookup: CDR1 MNHEY, CDR2 SVGAGI. V lost 6 bases, J lost 12 bases, and 15 bases lay in between. The CDR3 region has the DNA TGTGCCAGCAGCCCACCTAATGGAGGGCAGTTCTTC. Protein: CASSPPNGGQFF.

The rearrangement joins TRBV7-9 to TRBJ2-1; 9 bases match TRBD1. The CDR3 is 17 amino acids. Per the germline V gene, CDR1 is SEHNR and CDR2 is FQNEAQ (reference sequence). The V gene end was trimmed by 0 bases and the J gene end by 1 base; junction bases not matched to a gene: 4. The CDR3 protein is CASSLAKQGASYNEQFF. For the CDR3, the DNA is TGTGCCAGCAGCTTAGCGAAACAGGGGGCATCCTACAATGAGCAGTTCTTC.

The CDR3 DNA reads as TGTGCCAGTAGTATGCAGGCGGGGCAGCCCCAGCATTTT. Encoded protein: CASSMQAGQPQHF. The V call is TRBV19, the J call TRBJ1-5; D gene unclear. The germline gives CDR1 LNHDA, CDR2 SQIVND (reference sequence). V was clipped by 3 bases and J by 7 bases, with 10 bases between them. The CDR3 length is 13 residues.

As DNA, the CDR3 is TGTGCCAGCAGCCCTGACAGGGAATATGAAAAACTGTTTTTT. Its translation: CASSPDREYEKLFF. This chain joins TRBV27 and TRBJ1-4; 7 nucleotides agree with TRBD1. Germline CDR1 is MNHEY and CDR2 is SMNVEV (reference sequence). Unmatched junction bases numbered 7, after V lost 6 bases and J lost 6 bases. This CDR3 is 14 amino acids long. The variable domain in full, with the rest retrieved from reference TRBV27 and TRBJ1-4, is EAQVTQNPRYLITVTGKKLTVTCSQNMNHEYMSWYRQDPGLGLRQIYYSMNVEVTDKGDVPEGYKVSRKEKRNFPLILESPSPNQTSLYFCASSPDREYEKLFFGSGTQLSVL.

In this sample, this clone turned up once. The chain couples TRBV2 to TRBJ2-1, with 7 bases matching TRBD2. CDR1 and CDR2 (germline): SNHLY, FYNNEI. CDR3 length equals 15 residues. With 3 bases clipped from V and 1 base from J, the junction kept 3 bases outside the gene matches. CDR3 loop: CASSDFGGSYNEQFF. CDR3 DNA sequence: TGTGCCAGCAGTGATTTCGGGGGGTCCTACAATGAGCAGTTCTTC. The complete variable domain, with remaining parts taken from reference TRBV2 and TRBJ2-1, reads EPEVTQTPSHQVTQMGQEVILRCVPISNHLYFYWYRQILGQKVEFLVSFYNNEISEKSEIFDDQFSVERPDGSNFTLKIRSTKLEDSAMYFCASSDFGGSYNEQFFGPGTRLTVL.

A single count supports this clone. The rearrangement links TRBV11-2 to TRBJ1-2, with TRBD1 matching 7 bases. V trimming: 2 bases; J trimming: 0 bases; junction bases outside the gene matches: 0. The CDR3 totals 14 residues. The germline V gene encodes CDR1 SGHAT and CDR2 FQNNGV. The chain's CDR3 is CASSLQGANYGYTF. DNA for the CDR3: TGTGCCAGCAGCTTACAGGGGGCTAACTATGGCTACACCTTC.